This T cell receptor beta chain was documented in a study of radiotherapy plus CTLA-4 blockade in lung cancer. Trimming removed 2 bases at V and 5 bases at J, with 10 bases between. There are 13 residues in the CDR3. Germline CDR1 is SGHNT and CDR2 is YYREEE (reference sequence). The table came from immunoSEQ multiplex PCR; TCRdb's copy has only in-frame clones and leaves some out. Here the sample spans 70,000 to 90,000 clones, around 87% being singletons. This chain links TRBV5-4 with TRBJ1-2; D is possibly TRBD1 (6 bases). The TCR was taken from a human donor with non-small cell lung cancer who had stable disease on radiotherapy plus ipilimumab. Sequencing was performed on peripheral blood, taken from a patient treated with radiotherapy plus ipilimumab. The CDR3 reads CASSFNREYGYTF. CDR3 sequence (DNA): TGTGCCAGCAGCTTCAACAGGGAATATGGCTACACCTTC.